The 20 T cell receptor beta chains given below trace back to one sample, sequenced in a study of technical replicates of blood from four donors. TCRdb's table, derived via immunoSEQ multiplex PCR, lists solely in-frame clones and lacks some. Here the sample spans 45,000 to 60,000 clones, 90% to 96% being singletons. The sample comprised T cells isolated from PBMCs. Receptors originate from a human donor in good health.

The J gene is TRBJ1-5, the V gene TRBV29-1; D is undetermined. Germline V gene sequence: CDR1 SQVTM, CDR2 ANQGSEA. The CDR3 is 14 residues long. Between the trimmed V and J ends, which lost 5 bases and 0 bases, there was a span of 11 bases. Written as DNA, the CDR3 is TGCAGCGTTTTGTCAGGTCATAGCAATCAGCCCCAGCATTTT. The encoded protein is CSVLSGHSNQPQHF. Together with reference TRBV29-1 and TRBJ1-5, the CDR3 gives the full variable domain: SAVISQKPSRDICQRGTSLTIQCQVDSQVTMMFWYRQQPGQSLTLIATANQGSEATYESGFVIDKFPISRPNLTFSTLTVSNMSPEDSSIYLCSVLSGHSNQPQHFGDGTRLSIL.

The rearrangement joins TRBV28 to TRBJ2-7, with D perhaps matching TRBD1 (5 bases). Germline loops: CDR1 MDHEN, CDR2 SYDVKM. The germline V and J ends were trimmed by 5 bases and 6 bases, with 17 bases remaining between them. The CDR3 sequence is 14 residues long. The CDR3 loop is CASSTPAGWSEQYF. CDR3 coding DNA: TGTGCCAGCAGTACCCCGGCAGGGTGGTCCGAGCAGTACTTC.

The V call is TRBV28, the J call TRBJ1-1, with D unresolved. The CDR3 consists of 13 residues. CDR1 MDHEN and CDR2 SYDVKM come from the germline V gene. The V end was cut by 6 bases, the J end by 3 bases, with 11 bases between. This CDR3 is CASRDLTDTEAFF. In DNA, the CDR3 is TGTGCCAGCAGGGACTTGACGGACACTGAAGCTTTCTTT. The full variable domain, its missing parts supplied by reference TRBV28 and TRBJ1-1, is DVKVTQSSRYLVKRTGEKVFLECVQDMDHENMFWYRQDPGLGLRLIYFSYDVKMKEKGDIPEGYSVSREKKERFSLILESASTNQTSMYLCASRDLTDTEAFFGQGTRLTVV.

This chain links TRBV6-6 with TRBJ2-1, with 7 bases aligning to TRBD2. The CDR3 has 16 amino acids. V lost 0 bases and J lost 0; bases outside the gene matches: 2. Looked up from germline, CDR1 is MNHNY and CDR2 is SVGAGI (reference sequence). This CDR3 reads CASSYSGGSSYNEQFF. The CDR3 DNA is TGTGCCAGCAGTTACTCGGGCGGGAGCTCCTACAATGAGCAGTTCTTC.

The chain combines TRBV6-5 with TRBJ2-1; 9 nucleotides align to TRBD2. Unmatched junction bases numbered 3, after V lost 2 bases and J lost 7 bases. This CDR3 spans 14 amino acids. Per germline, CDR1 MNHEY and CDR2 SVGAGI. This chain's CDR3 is CASSYAGGRNEQFF. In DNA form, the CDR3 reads TGTGCCAGCAGTTACGCGGGAGGGCGAAATGAGCAGTTCTTC.

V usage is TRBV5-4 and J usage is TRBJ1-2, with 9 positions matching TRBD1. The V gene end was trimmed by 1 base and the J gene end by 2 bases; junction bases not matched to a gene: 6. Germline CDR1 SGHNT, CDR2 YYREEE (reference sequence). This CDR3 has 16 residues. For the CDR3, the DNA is TGTGCCAGCAGCTTGTGGCGCGGGACAGGGAACTATGGCTACACCTTC. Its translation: CASSLWRGTGNYGYTF.

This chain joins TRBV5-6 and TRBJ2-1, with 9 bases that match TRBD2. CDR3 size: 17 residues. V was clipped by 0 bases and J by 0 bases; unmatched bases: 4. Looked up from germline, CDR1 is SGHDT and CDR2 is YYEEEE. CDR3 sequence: CASSLGGSGSSYNEQFF. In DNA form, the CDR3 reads TGTGCCAGCAGCTTGGGGGGTAGCGGGAGCTCCTACAATGAGCAGTTCTTC.

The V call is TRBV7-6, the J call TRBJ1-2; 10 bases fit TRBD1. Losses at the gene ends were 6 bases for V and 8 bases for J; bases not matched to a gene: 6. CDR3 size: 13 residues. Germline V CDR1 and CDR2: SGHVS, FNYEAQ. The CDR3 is CASSRQGAGGYTF. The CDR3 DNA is TGTGCCAGCAGTCGACAGGGGGCTGGCGGCTACACCTTC.

The CDR3 DNA reads as TGTGCCAGCAGCCCTACCGGGGAGCTGTTTTTT. Translation gives CASSPTGELFF. The V gene is TRBV28, the J gene TRBJ2-2; D is unresolved. This CDR3 is built from 11 residues. CDR1 is MDHEN, CDR2 SYDVKM, per germline. V dropped 6 bases and J dropped 5 bases, with 4 bases sitting between them.

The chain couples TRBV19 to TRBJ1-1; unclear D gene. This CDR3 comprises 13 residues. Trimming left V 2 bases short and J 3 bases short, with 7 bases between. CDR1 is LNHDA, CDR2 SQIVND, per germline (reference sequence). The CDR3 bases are TGTGCCAGTAGTATACAGATTTACACTGAAGCTTTCTTT. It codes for CASSIQIYTEAFF.

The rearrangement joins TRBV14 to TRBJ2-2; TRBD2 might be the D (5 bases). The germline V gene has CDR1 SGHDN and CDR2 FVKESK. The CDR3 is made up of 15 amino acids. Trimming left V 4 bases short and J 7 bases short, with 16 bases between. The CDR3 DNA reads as TGTGCCAGCAGCCGCGAAACGGGATCGGGCGGGGAGCTGTTTTTT. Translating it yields CASSRETGSGGELFF. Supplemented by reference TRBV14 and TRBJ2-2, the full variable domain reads EAGVTQFPSHSVIEKGQTVTLRCDPISGHDNLYWYRRVMGKEIKFLLHFVKESKQDESGMPNNRFLAERTGGTYSTLKVQPAELEDSGVYFCASSRETGSGGELFFGEGSRLTVL.

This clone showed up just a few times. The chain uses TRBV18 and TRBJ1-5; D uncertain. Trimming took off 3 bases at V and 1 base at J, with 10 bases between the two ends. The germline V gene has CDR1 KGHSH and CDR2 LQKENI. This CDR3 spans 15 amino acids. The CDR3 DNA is TGTGCCAGCTCACCTTCCGGGATGAGCAATCAGCCCCAGCATTTT. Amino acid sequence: CASSPSGMSNQPQHF.

CDR3 bases: TGTGCCAGCAGCTTATACCCGCATAGCTCCTACAATGAGCAGTTCTTC. Its protein is CASSLYPHSSYNEQFF. V and J are TRBV7-3 and TRBJ2-1; D remains ambiguous. The germline V and J ends were trimmed by 2 bases and 0 bases, with 11 bases remaining between them. The CDR3 is made up of 16 amino acids. Germline lookup yields CDR1 SGHTA and CDR2 FQGTGA.

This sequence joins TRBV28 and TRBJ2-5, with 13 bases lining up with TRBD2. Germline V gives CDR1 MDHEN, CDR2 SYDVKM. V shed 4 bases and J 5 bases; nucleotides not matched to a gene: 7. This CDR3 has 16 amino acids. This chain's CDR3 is CASSSYETSGRETQYF. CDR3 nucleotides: TGTGCCAGCAGTTCCTATGAGACTAGCGGGAGGGAGACCCAGTACTTC. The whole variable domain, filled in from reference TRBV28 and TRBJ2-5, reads DVKVTQSSRYLVKRTGEKVFLECVQDMDHENMFWYRQDPGLGLRLIYFSYDVKMKEKGDIPEGYSVSREKKERFSLILESASTNQTSMYLCASSSYETSGRETQYFGPGTRLLVL.

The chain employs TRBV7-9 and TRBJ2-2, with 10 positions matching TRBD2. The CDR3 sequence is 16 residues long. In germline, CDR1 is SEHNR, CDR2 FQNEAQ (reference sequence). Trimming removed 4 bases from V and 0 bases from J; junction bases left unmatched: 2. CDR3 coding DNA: TGTGCCAGCAGCTCCACTAGCGGGGCGAACACCGGGGAGCTGTTTTTT. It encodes CASSSTSGANTGELFF.

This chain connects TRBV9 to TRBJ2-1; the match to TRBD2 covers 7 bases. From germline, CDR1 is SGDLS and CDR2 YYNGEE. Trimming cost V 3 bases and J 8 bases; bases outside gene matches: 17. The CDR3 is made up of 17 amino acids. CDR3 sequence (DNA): TGTGCCAGCAGCGCTTTCGGGTTGCGGGAGAGGAGGTATGAGCAGTTCTTC. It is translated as CASSAFGLRERRYEQFF.

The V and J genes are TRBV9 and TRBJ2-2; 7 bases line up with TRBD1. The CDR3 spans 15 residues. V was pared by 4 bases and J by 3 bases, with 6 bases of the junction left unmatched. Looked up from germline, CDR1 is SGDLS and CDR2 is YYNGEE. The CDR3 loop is CASSLRGQDTGELFF. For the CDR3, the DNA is TGTGCCAGCAGCTTGAGGGGGCAGGACACCGGGGAGCTGTTTTTT.

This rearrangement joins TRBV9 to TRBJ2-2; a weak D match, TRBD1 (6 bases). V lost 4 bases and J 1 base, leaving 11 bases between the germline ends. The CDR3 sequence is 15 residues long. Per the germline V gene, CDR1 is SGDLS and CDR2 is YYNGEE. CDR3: CASSPQGRNTGELFF. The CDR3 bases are TGTGCCAGCAGCCCGCAGGGGAGGAACACCGGGGAGCTGTTTTTT.

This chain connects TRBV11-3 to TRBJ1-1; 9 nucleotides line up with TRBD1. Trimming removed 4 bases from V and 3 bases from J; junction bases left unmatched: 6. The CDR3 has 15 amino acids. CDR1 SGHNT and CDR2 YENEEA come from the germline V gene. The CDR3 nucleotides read TGTGCCAGCAGCTCACCCTGGGACAGGGACACTGAAGCTTTCTTT. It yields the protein CASSSPWDRDTEAFF.

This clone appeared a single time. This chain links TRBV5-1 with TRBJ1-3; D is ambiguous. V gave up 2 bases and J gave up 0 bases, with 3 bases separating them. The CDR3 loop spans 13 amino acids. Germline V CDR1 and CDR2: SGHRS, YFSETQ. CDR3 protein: CASSFGSGNTIYF. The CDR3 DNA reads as TGCGCCAGCAGCTTCGGCTCTGGAAACACCATATATTTT.